Below are 12 T cell receptor beta chains sequenced from a single sample in a study of T-cell reconstitution after alpha-beta-depleted transplantation in children. Unique molecular identifiers featured in how the TCRbeta library was prepared. TCRdb re-called the PCR reads through MiXCR, storing one row per CDR3 protein. The sample lists about 400,000 distinct CDR3 sequences; roughly 20% were seen once. Sample: PBMCs from the stem cell graft donor, taken from the stem cell graft. The receptors were sampled from a human donor who donated a stem cell graft to a child with acute myeloid leukemia.

The chain joins TRBV4-2 to TRBJ2-5; 10 positions match TRBD2. Trimming cost V 0 bases and J 9 bases; bases outside gene matches: 10. CDR3 size: 16 residues. Germline CDR1 is LGHNA and CDR2 is YNFKEQ. The CDR3 bases are TGTGCCAGCAGCCAAGATGGGGGGGGACTAGCGTCGGCCCAGTACTTC. This translates into CASSQDGGGLASAQYF.

This clonotype was observed a single time. The rearrangement joins TRBV4-3 to TRBJ1-1; D gene uncertain. Between the trimmed V and J ends, which lost 1 base and 11 bases, there was a span of 23 bases. CDR1 LGHNA and CDR2 YSLEER come from the germline V gene. CDR3 length equals 16 residues. CDR3 nucleotides: TGCGCCAGCAGCCAAGTTTTCACGGAACGGGAACGAAGGGCTTTCTTT. It translates to CASSQVFTERERRAFF.

This clonotype has ten or more counts. This rearrangement joins TRBV18 to TRBJ2-5; D is unclear. The V end lost 3 bases, the J end lost 5 bases, and 13 bases lay between the germline ends. Germline V gene lookup returns CDR1 KGHSH and CDR2 LQKENI. The CDR3 has 14 residues. This CDR3 reads CASSPPFKGETQYF. CDR3 DNA: TGTGCCAGCTCACCTCCTTTTAAAGGCGAGACCCAGTACTTC.

The gene calls are TRBV24-1 and TRBJ2-1, with TRBD2 matching 9 bases. From germline, CDR1 is KGHDR and CDR2 SFDVKD. Trimming took 5 bases from V and 9 from J; bases not matched to a gene: 4. The CDR3 extends over 13 amino acids. CDR3 sequence (DNA): TGTGCCACCAGTGTTGGGACTAGCACTGAGCAGTTCTTC. It codes for CATSVGTSTEQFF.

At least ten counts were recorded for this clonotype. The V gene is TRBV29-1, the J gene TRBJ2-7; D possibly corresponds to TRBD1 (6 bases). V lost 3 bases and J lost 0, with 15 bases in between. This CDR3 has 15 residues. CDR1 is SQVTM and CDR2 is ANQGSEA in the germline V gene. CDR3 nucleotide sequence: TGCAGCGTTGAGGGTGGGGGCTTCCCCTCCTACGAGCAGTACTTC. Translated: CSVEGGGFPSYEQYF.

This clonotype has a count of ten or more. V usage is TRBV28 and J usage is TRBJ2-7; TRBD1 matches 9 bases. Germline V gives CDR1 MDHEN, CDR2 SYDVKM. V shed 6 bases, J shed 6 bases, and the junction held 12 bases outside the gene matches. This CDR3 is built from 15 residues. The CDR3 protein is CASRTRQGVPLEQYF. As DNA, the CDR3 is TGTGCCAGCAGGACCAGACAGGGGGTACCCCTCGAGCAGTACTTC. The full variable domain, with the rest looked up from reference TRBV28 and TRBJ2-7, is DVKVTQSSRYLVKRTGEKVFLECVQDMDHENMFWYRQDPGLGLRLIYFSYDVKMKEKGDIPEGYSVSREKKERFSLILESASTNQTSMYLCASRTRQGVPLEQYFGPGTRLTVT.

The rearrangement links TRBV20-1 to TRBJ2-1; TRBD1 or TRBD2 may be the D gene (7 bases each). V gave up 3 bases and J gave up 3 bases, with 21 bases separating them. Germline CDR1 and CDR2: DFQATT and SNEGSKA (reference sequence). The CDR3 length is 17 residues. CDR3 sequence reads: CSARSRSGAGGYNEQFF. DNA for the CDR3: TGCAGTGCTAGGTCCAGGAGCGGGGCAGGGGGCTACAATGAGCAGTTCTTC.

This clonotype was observed a few times. The chain has TRBV25-1 and TRBJ2-5; possible D gene TRBD1, 5 bases. The CDR3 spans 14 residues. Germline V CDR1 and CDR2: MGHDK, SYGVNS. Trimming shortened V by 5 bases and J by 0 bases, and 10 bases separated the two germline ends. The CDR3 here is CASSISRDQETQYF. DNA for the CDR3: TGTGCCAGCAGTATCAGCAGGGACCAAGAGACCCAGTACTTC.

The CDR3 region has the DNA TGCGCCAGCAGATACGTTGTGCAGGGACAAGAGACCCAGTACTTC. This sequence encodes CASRYVVQGQETQYF. This chain uses TRBV5-1 with TRBJ2-5; D might be TRBD1 (5 bases). V gave up 5 bases and J gave up 2 bases, with 16 bases separating them. Germline-derived CDR1 and CDR2 are SGHRS and YFSETQ. The CDR3 consists of 15 residues.

The chain combines TRBV20-1 with TRBJ1-6, with a weak D call TRBD1 (6 bases). Germline CDR1 reads DFQATT; CDR2 reads SNEGSKA (reference sequence). The CDR3 has 14 residues. V lost 8 bases and J 8 bases, leaving 19 bases between the germline ends. The CDR3 is CSRSRGLVDSPLHF. CDR3 nucleotides: TGCAGTCGATCACGGGGGCTGGTGGATTCACCCCTCCACTTT.

This clonotype was observed a few times. The genes are TRBV5-1 and TRBJ2-3, with 9 bases that match TRBD2. CDR3 length: 17 residues. After removal of 0 bases from V and 1 base from J, the junction contained 6 bases not matched to a gene. Germline CDR1 is SGHRS and CDR2 is YFSETQ. Here the CDR3 DNA reads TGCGCCAGCAGCTTGGGTTCCTCTAGCGGGGGCACAGATACGCAGTATTTT. Protein sequence: CASSLGSSSGGTDTQYF.

V gene TRBV20-1 combines with J gene TRBJ2-3; either TRBD1 or TRBD2 may supply D (6 bases each). In germline, CDR1 is DFQATT, CDR2 SNEGSKA (reference sequence). This CDR3 is built from 14 residues. Between the trimmed V and J ends, which lost 6 bases and 2 bases, there was a span of 15 bases. CDR3 in amino acids: CSARGGRNTDTQYF. The CDR3, as DNA: TGCAGTGCCCGAGGGGGGCGGAACACAGATACGCAGTATTTT.